This entry lists 6 T cell receptor beta chains sequenced from one sample in a study of technical replicates of blood from several donors. TCRdb keeps only in-frame clones here, not all; method: immunoSEQ multiplex PCR. The table shows approximately 81,000 clones, with over 90% occurring only once. Material for sequencing was T cells isolated from PBMCs. The origin of the receptors is a human donor in good health.

This clone was observed a single time. V is TRBV7-3 and J is TRBJ2-3; D remains unclear. The CDR3 totals 13 residues. The V end lost 3 bases, the J end lost 4 bases, and 8 bases lay between the germline ends. Germline CDR1 is SGHTA and CDR2 is FQGTGA. The CDR3 bases are TGTGCCAGCAGCTTGGCTCTTCCAGATACGCAGTATTTT. Translating gives CASSLALPDTQYF.

The J gene is TRBJ2-1, the V gene TRBV27; D not certain. Trimming pared 7 bases from V and 3 bases from J, leaving 16 bases between. CDR1 is MNHEY, CDR2 SMNVEV, per germline (reference sequence). This CDR3 has 15 residues. Here the CDR3 reads CASTQFLGDYNEQFF. CDR3 in DNA: TGTGCCAGCACTCAATTTCTAGGAGACTACAATGAGCAGTTCTTC.

The rearrangement links TRBV7-9 to TRBJ2-7; D may be TRBD2 (6 bases). Trimming cost V 3 bases and J 6 bases, with 12 bases left between them. The length of the CDR3 is 13 residues. Germline assignment: CDR1 SEHNR and CDR2 FQNEAQ (reference sequence). The DNA of the CDR3 is TGTGCCAGCAGCTTTATCCTAGCGAGCGAGCAGTACTTC. It codes for CASSFILASEQYF.

This clone was counted once. The CDR3 region has the DNA TGTGCCAGCAGCTTAGGAGGACTAGGACAGGGATACGAGCAGTACTTC. Protein: CASSLGGLGQGYEQYF. J is TRBJ2-7 and V is TRBV7-6; D may be TRBD1 (8 bases). The CDR3 covers 16 residues. Germline CDR1 and CDR2: SGHVS and FNYEAQ. The V end was cut by 1 base, the J end by 4 bases, with 17 bases between.

This clone was counted once. The chain links TRBV7-6 to TRBJ2-1, with 8 nucleotides matching TRBD2. Per germline, CDR1 SGHVS and CDR2 FNYEAQ. Trimming removed 0 bases from V and 6 bases from J; junction bases left unmatched: 7. CDR3 length: 16 amino acids. In DNA form, the CDR3 reads TGTGCCAGCAGCTTAGCGATCAGCGGGGGTACCAATGAGCAGTTCTTC. Translating gives CASSLAISGGTNEQFF.

This clone was detected once. This chain links TRBV9 with TRBJ2-3; 9 bases are a match to TRBD2. Germline assignment: CDR1 SGDLS and CDR2 YYNGEE. The CDR3 runs 14 residues. The V and J ends lost 2 bases and 4 bases, in that order; junction bases with no gene match: 2. This chain's CDR3 is CASSVRLAADTQYF. CDR3 sequence (DNA): TGTGCCAGCAGCGTTCGACTAGCGGCAGATACGCAGTATTTT. The full variable domain, with the rest looked up from reference TRBV9 and TRBJ2-3, is DSGVTQTPKHLITATGQRVTLRCSPRSGDLSVYWYQQSLDQGLQFLIQYYNGEERAKGNILERFSAQQFPDLHSELNLSSLELGDSALYFCASSVRLAADTQYFGPGTRLTVL.